Following are 23 T cell receptor beta chains from one sample sequenced in a study of control samples from healthy donors and cancer patients. Produced via immunoSEQ multiplex PCR; TCRdb's table is partial and in-frame only. The sample lists 40,000 to 50,000 clones; nearly 95% were seen once. Sequenced input: PBMCs. All receptors derive from a woman in her 50s with head and neck cancer.

The chain combines TRBV7-2 with TRBJ1-2; D remains unclear. This CDR3 spans 14 amino acids. Germline CDR1 SGHTA, CDR2 FQGNSA. Between the trimmed V and J ends, which lost 2 bases and 2 bases, there was a span of 9 bases. This chain's CDR3 is CASSLSVENYGYTF. CDR3 sequence (DNA): TGTGCCAGCAGCTTATCGGTAGAGAACTATGGCTACACCTTC.

The chain is built from TRBV5-8 and TRBJ2-7, with no clear D. Germline V gene data show CDR1 as SGHTS and CDR2 as YDEGEE. The CDR3 length is 12 residues. Trimming took off 2 bases at V and 0 bases at J, with 3 bases between the two ends. This CDR3 is CASSFSSYEQYF. Written as DNA, the CDR3 is TGTGCCAGCAGCTTCAGCTCCTACGAGCAGTACTTC.

The CDR3: CASRGGTSIKNIQYF. CDR3 nucleotides: TGTGCCAGCAGAGGGGGGACTAGTATAAAGAACATTCAGTACTTC. V is TRBV2 and J is TRBJ2-4, with 8 bases lining up with TRBD2. This CDR3 spans 15 amino acids. Germline CDR1 is SNHLY and CDR2 is FYNNEI. V trimming: 6 bases; J trimming: 7 bases; junction bases outside the gene matches: 11. The whole variable domain, filled in from reference TRBV2 and TRBJ2-4, reads EPEVTQTPSHQVTQMGQEVILRCVPISNHLYFYWYRQILGQKVEFLVSFYNNEISEKSEIFDDQFSVERPDGSNFTLKIRSTKLEDSAMYFCASRGGTSIKNIQYFGAGTRLSVL.

The chain combines TRBV19 with TRBJ1-1, with TRBD1 matching 10 bases. Germline CDR1 is LNHDA and CDR2 is SQIVND (reference sequence). The CDR3 covers 14 residues. Trimming cost V 9 bases and J 5 bases; bases outside gene matches: 9. The CDR3 bases are TGTGCCAGCCATCCCGGGACAGGGGTAACTGAAGCTTTCTTT. Protein sequence: CASHPGTGVTEAFF.

The chain joins TRBV5-1 to TRBJ2-1; 7 bases map to TRBD1. CDR1 and CDR2 from the germline V gene are SGHRS and YFSETQ. This CDR3 contains 16 residues. The V and J ends lost 4 bases and 8 bases, in that order; junction bases with no gene match: 15. Here the CDR3 DNA reads TGCGCCAGCAGCAGTATGACAGGGATGAAAGGATATGAGCAGTTCTTC. The encoded protein is CASSSMTGMKGYEQFF.

The V call is TRBV5-6, the J call TRBJ2-7; D gene ambiguous. Germline-derived CDR1 and CDR2 are SGHDT and YYEEEE. The CDR3 loop spans 14 amino acids. Trimming stripped 3 bases from V and 0 bases from J, with 10 bases between. The CDR3 protein is CASSWTLGSYEQYF. The DNA of the CDR3 is TGTGCCAGCAGCTGGACCCTGGGCTCCTACGAGCAGTACTTC.

The chain carries TRBV6-6 and TRBJ2-7; the match to TRBD1 covers 10 bases. Germline trimming cut 2 bases from V and 3 bases from J; bases unmatched to any gene: 7. The CDR3 loop spans 16 amino acids. CDR1 is MNHNY, CDR2 SVGAGI, per germline (reference sequence). CDR3 sequence: CASSYASTGGGYEQYF. CDR3 DNA: TGTGCCAGCAGTTACGCCTCGACAGGGGGCGGCTACGAGCAGTACTTC.

This clone occurred once. The chain is built from TRBV30 and TRBJ1-2; the D gene is possibly TRBD1 (5 bases). V was shortened by 0 bases and J by 5 bases, with 13 bases between the two germline ends. Germline V gene lookup returns CDR1 GTSNPN and CDR2 SVGIG (reference sequence). The CDR3 covers 14 residues. The CDR3 nucleotides are TGTGCCTGGAGTGTGGGAGCGGGGGATTATGGCTACACCTTC. As protein: CAWSVGAGDYGYTF.

The chain employs TRBV10-3 and TRBJ1-4; TRBD1 matches 7 bases. V was pared by 4 bases and J by 10 bases, with 9 bases of the junction left unmatched. The CDR3 is 14 residues long. Germline CDR1 ENHRY, CDR2 SYGVKD. This CDR3 is CAISGDSVVPKLFF. For the CDR3, the DNA is TGTGCCATCAGTGGGGACAGCGTCGTCCCAAAACTGTTTTTT.

The V call is TRBV7-9, the J call TRBJ2-7; 10 bases map to TRBD1. Losses at the gene ends were 1 base for V and 6 bases for J; bases not matched to a gene: 3. Germline assignment: CDR1 SEHNR and CDR2 FQNEAQ (reference sequence). The CDR3 loop spans 14 amino acids. CDR3 sequence: CASSLGQGAGEQYF. CDR3 nucleotide sequence: TGTGCCAGCAGCTTAGGACAGGGGGCCGGCGAGCAGTACTTC.

The V call is TRBV7-9, the J call TRBJ2-2; perhaps TRBD1 as D (6 bases). V lost 2 bases, J lost 2 bases, and 12 bases lay in between. Germline V gives CDR1 SEHNR, CDR2 FQNEAQ (reference sequence). The CDR3 contains 16 residues. Here the CDR3 reads CASSLIGTKNTGELFF. CDR3 nucleotides: TGTGCCAGCAGCTTAATTGGGACAAAAAACACCGGGGAGCTGTTTTTT.

Only one count was recorded for this clone. The V gene is TRBV24-1, the J gene TRBJ2-5; TRBD2 might be the D (5 bases). V gave up 7 bases and J gave up 2 bases, with 16 bases separating them. Germline V gene sequence: CDR1 KGHDR, CDR2 SFDVKD. The CDR3 contains 15 residues. The CDR3 coding sequence is TGTGCCACCAGCTGGACTGTCGACGGGCAAGAGACCCAGTACTTC. Its translation is CATSWTVDGQETQYF.

The chain recombines TRBV27 with TRBJ2-7; possibly TRBD1 for D (6 bases). Germline values: CDR1 MNHEY, CDR2 SMNVEV (reference sequence). V lost 5 bases and J lost 13, with 18 bases in between. The CDR3 is 12 amino acids. DNA for the CDR3: TGTGCCAGCAGTCTTCTCGGGACACATTTTTACTTC. Its translation is CASSLLGTHFYF.

The rearrangement links TRBV24-1 to TRBJ2-1, with TRBD2 matching 10 bases. Germline V gives CDR1 KGHDR, CDR2 SFDVKD. V shed 3 bases and J 3 bases; nucleotides not matched to a gene: 4. CDR3 length equals 16 residues. The CDR3 is CATSDLSGGDYNEQFF. In DNA, the CDR3 is TGTGCCACCAGTGATCTCAGCGGGGGGGACTACAATGAGCAGTTCTTC.

CDR3 nucleotides: TGTGCCAGTACTCCGGGACAGGGGCAAGGAGAAGCTTTCTTT. This codes for CASTPGQGQGEAFF. This sequence joins TRBV19 and TRBJ1-1; the match to TRBD1 covers 10 bases. Germline CDR1 is LNHDA and CDR2 is SQIVND (reference sequence). Trimming removed 7 bases from V and 8 bases from J; junction bases left unmatched: 10. CDR3 length equals 14 residues.

The chain couples TRBV7-9 to TRBJ1-1; 10 nucleotides line up with TRBD1. Germline lookup yields CDR1 SEHNR and CDR2 FQNEAQ (reference sequence). The V and J ends lost 1 base and 5 bases, in that order; junction bases with no gene match: 10. This CDR3 is built from 17 residues. DNA for the CDR3: TGTGCCAGCAGCTTAGTTGTAGGGGGACAGGGGTCTACTGAAGCTTTCTTT. As protein: CASSLVVGGQGSTEAFF.

This clone appeared once. The CDR3 DNA is TGTGCCAGCCGCCCAGGAGGAACAGATACGCAGTATTTT. It yields the protein CASRPGGTDTQYF. This chain uses TRBV6-5 with TRBJ2-3; possible D gene TRBD2, 5 bases. The V gene's germline CDR1 is MNHEY and CDR2 SVGAGI. Deletions cut 8 bases from V and 3 bases from J, with 12 bases between. This CDR3 spans 13 amino acids.

V and J are TRBV6-1 and TRBJ1-1, with D possibly TRBD1 on 6 matching bases. CDR3 length: 15 residues. Trimming left V 2 bases short and J 1 base short, with 11 bases between. Germline assignment: CDR1 MNHNS and CDR2 SASEGT. DNA for the CDR3: TGTGCCAGCAGTGAACAACAGGGTGGGAACACTGAAGCTTTCTTT. Translation: CASSEQQGGNTEAFF.

The chain links TRBV30 to TRBJ1-2; 8 bases map to TRBD1. Germline CDR1 and CDR2: GTSNPN and SVGIG (reference sequence). V trimming: 1 base; J trimming: 4 bases; junction bases outside the gene matches: 8. The CDR3 has 15 residues. In DNA, the CDR3 is TGTGCCTGGAGTGCCCTCGGACAGGGACTCTATGGCTACACCTTC. Amino acids: CAWSALGQGLYGYTF.

This chain links TRBV29-1 with TRBJ2-3, with a weak D call TRBD2 (5 bases). Germline CDR1 is SQVTM and CDR2 is ANQGSEA. Trimming left V 5 bases short and J 1 base short, with 16 bases between. The CDR3 is made up of 15 amino acids. The CDR3 loop is CSVFQGRRGTDTQYF. Written as DNA, the CDR3 is TGCAGCGTTTTTCAAGGCCGGCGGGGCACAGATACGCAGTATTTT.

The chain uses TRBV7-8 and TRBJ2-3; D unresolved. CDR3 size: 14 residues. Germline V gene lookup returns CDR1 SGHVS and CDR2 FQNEAQ. Between the trimmed V and J ends, which lost 5 bases and 2 bases, there was a span of 11 bases. CDR3 sequence reads: CASSPQFTTDTQYF. In DNA, the CDR3 is TGTGCCAGCAGCCCCCAGTTTACCACAGATACGCAGTATTTT.

This chain joins TRBV7-2 and TRBJ1-2; no clear D gene. CDR3 length: 15 residues. V gave up 1 base and J gave up 0 bases, with 9 bases separating them. Germline CDR1 reads SGHTA; CDR2 reads FQGNSA. For the CDR3, the DNA is TGTGCCAGCAGCTTAGGAGGGTCCGCTAACTATGGCTACACCTTC. Its translation: CASSLGGSANYGYTF. The complete variable domain, with remaining parts taken from reference TRBV7-2 and TRBJ1-2, reads GAGVSQSPSNKVTEKGKDVELRCDPISGHTALYWYRQSLGQGLEFLIYFQGNSAPDKSGLPSDRFSAERTGGSVSTLTIQRTQQEDSAVYLCASSLGGSANYGYTFGSGTRLTVV.

V and J are TRBV5-1 and TRBJ2-2; D ambiguous. CDR1 is SGHRS, CDR2 YFSETQ, per germline. The CDR3 totals 16 residues. Trimming shortened V by 4 bases and J by 6 bases, and 19 bases separated the two germline ends. DNA of the CDR3: TGCGCCAGCAGCCGAACCCCGGGTTCCTCGGCCGGGGAGCTGTTTTTT. Protein product: CASSRTPGSSAGELFF.